The subject of this entry is one TCR beta chain. Produced via immunoSEQ multiplex PCR; TCRdb's table is partial and in-frame only. Of 110,000 or so clones detected, about 87% appear once; the ten largest clones hold approximately 4.5%. The data derive from a study of blood T cell repertoires in COVID-19. Germline lookup yields CDR1 LNHDA and CDR2 SQIVND (reference sequence). This CDR3 is 14 amino acids long. The V and J ends lost 5 bases and 1 base respectively, with 11 bases between them. The chain carries TRBV19 and TRBJ1-1; D is undetermined. The sequencing input was peripheral blood. This receptor was taken from a woman between 50 and 59 years old with acute or convalescent COVID-19. The CDR3 DNA follows: TGTGCCAGTAGTCTTGGGCGTTCGAACACTGAAGCTTTCTTT. This sequence encodes CASSLGRSNTEAFF.